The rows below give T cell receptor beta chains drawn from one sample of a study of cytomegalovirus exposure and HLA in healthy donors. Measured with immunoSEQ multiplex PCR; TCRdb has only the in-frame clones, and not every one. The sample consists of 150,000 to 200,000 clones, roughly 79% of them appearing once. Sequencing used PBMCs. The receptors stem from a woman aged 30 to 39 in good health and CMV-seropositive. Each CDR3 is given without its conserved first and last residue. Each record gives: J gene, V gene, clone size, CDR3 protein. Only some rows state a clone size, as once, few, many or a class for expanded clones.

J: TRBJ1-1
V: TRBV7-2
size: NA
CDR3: ASLRGLSEAF

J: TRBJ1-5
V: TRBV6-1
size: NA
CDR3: ASSSGTHSNQPQH

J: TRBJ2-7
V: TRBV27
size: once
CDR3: ASSFFSTGVGNEQY

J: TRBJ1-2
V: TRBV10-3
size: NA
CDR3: AISVRTGPPRGGYT

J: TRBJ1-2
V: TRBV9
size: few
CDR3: ASSVGGQPYGYT

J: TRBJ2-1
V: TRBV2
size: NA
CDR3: ASNLAGGLAYNEQF

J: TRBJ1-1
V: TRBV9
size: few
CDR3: ASSGGGWNTEAF

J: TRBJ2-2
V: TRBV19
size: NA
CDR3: ASSPRHLTGELF

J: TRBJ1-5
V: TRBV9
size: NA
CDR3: ASSVAGISNQPQH

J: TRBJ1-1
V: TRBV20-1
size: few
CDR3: SARGGEAF

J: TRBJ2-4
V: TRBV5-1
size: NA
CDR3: ASSLGDRVAKNIQY

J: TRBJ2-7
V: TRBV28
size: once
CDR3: ASSLQGINYEQY

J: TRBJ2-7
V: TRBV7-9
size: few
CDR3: SSSLDQTYEQY

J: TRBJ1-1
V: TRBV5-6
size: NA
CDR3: ASSFGTGMNTEAF

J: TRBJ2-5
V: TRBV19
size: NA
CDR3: ASSSGGPGETQY

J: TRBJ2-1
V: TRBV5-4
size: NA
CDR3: ASSFSSGYNEQF

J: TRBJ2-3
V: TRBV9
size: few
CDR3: ASSTQTDTQY

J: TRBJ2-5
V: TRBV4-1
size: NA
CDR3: ASSQDGGGLETQY

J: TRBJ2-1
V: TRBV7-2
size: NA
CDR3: ASRRQGNLHEQF

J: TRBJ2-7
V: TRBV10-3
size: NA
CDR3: AISPGQGVEQY

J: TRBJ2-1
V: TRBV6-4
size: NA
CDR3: ASSDQPREEQF

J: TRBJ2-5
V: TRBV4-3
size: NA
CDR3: ASSQDAVGRQTQY

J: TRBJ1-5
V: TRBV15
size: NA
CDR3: ATPPRGANQPQH

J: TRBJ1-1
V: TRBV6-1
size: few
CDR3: ASRPHGNTEAF

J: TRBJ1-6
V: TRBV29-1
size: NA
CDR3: SVRTGGYNSPLH

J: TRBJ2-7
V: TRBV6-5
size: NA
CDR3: ASSRPQGEQY

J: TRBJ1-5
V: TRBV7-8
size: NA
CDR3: ASSLVFDRGQPQH

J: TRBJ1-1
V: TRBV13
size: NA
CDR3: ASRQFGQGHNTEAF

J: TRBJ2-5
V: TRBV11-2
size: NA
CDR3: ASSRTSGGETQY

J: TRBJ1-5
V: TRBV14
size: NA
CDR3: ASSGSGINQPQH

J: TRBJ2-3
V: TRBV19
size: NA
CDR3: ASSIGRTSGVGTDTQY

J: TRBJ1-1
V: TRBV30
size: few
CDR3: AWSVRRGNTEAF

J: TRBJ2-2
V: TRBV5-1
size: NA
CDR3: ASSPGWGARGGELF

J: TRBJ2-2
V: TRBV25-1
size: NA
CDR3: ASSELAVGNTGELF

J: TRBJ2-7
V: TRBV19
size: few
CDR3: ASSIVPTREQY

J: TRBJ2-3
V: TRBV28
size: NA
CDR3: ASSPHRTDTQY

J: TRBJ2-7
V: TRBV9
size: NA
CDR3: ASSVSGTGTYEQY

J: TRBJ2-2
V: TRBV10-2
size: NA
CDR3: ASTALGQGGTGELF

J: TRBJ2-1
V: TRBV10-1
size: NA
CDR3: ASSEYPGGVEQF